Detailed here is one TCR beta chain. The antigen is not known. This sample stems from a study of T-cell reconstitution after alpha-beta-depleted transplantation in children. Unique molecular identifiers were incorporated when the TCRbeta library was constructed. TCRdb independently ran MiXCR on the PCR reads; one entry per CDR3 protein. The sample records 440,000 or so distinct CDR3 sequences, approximately 41% being singletons. General study findings and limits: Some patients showed high day-60 TCRbeta diversity, which derived from surviving recipient T cells and thymic progenitors. Diversity and T-cell counts at one year after transplant derived mostly from new T cells.

The V gene's germline CDR1 is MGHDK and CDR2 SYGVNS. This CDR3 has 15 residues. Trimming stripped 2 bases from V and 4 bases from J, with 12 bases between. The chain combines TRBV25-1 with TRBJ1-3; weak D call: TRBD1 (6 bases). The clonotype was recovered from a girl aged 2 to 9 with aplastic anemia, due to receive a stem cell transplant. The sequences come from PBMCs, collected before TCRalphabeta/CD19-depleted stem cell transplant. The CDR3 sequence is CASSEQGLGGNTIYF. The CDR3 DNA sequence: TGTGCCAGCAGTGAACAGGGGCTAGGGGGAAACACCATATATTTT.